This passage covers 32 T cell receptor beta chains from one sample sequenced in a study of blood T cell repertoires in COVID-19. TCRdb's table, derived via immunoSEQ multiplex PCR, lists solely in-frame clones and lacks some. The sample consists of over 200,000 clones, about 86% of them appearing once. The sequenced material came from PBMCs or T cells enriched from blood (not recorded which). All receptors come from a woman aged 45 to 65 with acute COVID-19.

The J gene is TRBJ2-2, the V gene TRBV5-4; 7 bases agree with TRBD1. The V and J ends lost 4 bases and 2 bases, in that order; junction bases with no gene match: 5. Germline CDR1 SGHNT, CDR2 YYREEE (reference sequence). CDR3 size: 15 residues. DNA of the CDR3: TGTGCCAGCAGCGAGGGACAGTTAAACACCGGGGAGCTGTTTTTT. Its translation is CASSEGQLNTGELFF. The full variable domain, its missing parts supplied by reference TRBV5-4 and TRBJ2-2, is ETGVTQSPTHLIKTRGQQVTLRCSSQSGHNTVSWYQQALGQGPQFIFQYYREEENGRGNFPPRFSGLQFPNYSSELNVNALELDDSALYLCASSEGQLNTGELFFGEGSRLTVL.

V is TRBV28 and J is TRBJ2-7; 9 nucleotides align to TRBD1. V was pared by 7 bases and J by 3 bases, with 4 bases of the junction left unmatched. This CDR3 is built from 13 residues. The germline gives CDR1 MDHEN, CDR2 SYDVKM. The CDR3 bases are TGTGCCAGCATCGGACAGGGGCTCTACGAGCAGTACTTC. It is translated as CASIGQGLYEQYF. The full variable domain, with the rest looked up from reference TRBV28 and TRBJ2-7, is DVKVTQSSRYLVKRTGEKVFLECVQDMDHENMFWYRQDPGLGLRLIYFSYDVKMKEKGDIPEGYSVSREKKERFSLILESASTNQTSMYLCASIGQGLYEQYFGPGTRLTVT.

The gene calls are TRBV11-1 and TRBJ1-4; 8 positions agree with TRBD1. V trimming: 0 bases; J trimming: 6 bases; junction bases outside the gene matches: 3. This CDR3 has 15 residues. In germline, CDR1 is SGHAT, CDR2 FQDESV (reference sequence). CDR3 sequence: CASSLAGTGHEKLFF. DNA for the CDR3: TGTGCCAGCAGCTTAGCCGGGACAGGACATGAAAAACTGTTTTTT.

This clone was counted a single time. The V gene is TRBV7-8, the J gene TRBJ2-3; 8 nucleotides align to TRBD1. After removal of 4 bases from V and 9 bases from J, the junction contained 6 bases not matched to a gene. Germline V gene data show CDR1 as SGHVS and CDR2 as FQNEAQ. The length of the CDR3 is 13 residues. CDR3 sequence (DNA): TGTGCCAGCAGCTCCAGGGACAGGAAAACGCAGTATTTT. Translation: CASSSRDRKTQYF.

As DNA, the CDR3 is TGTGCCAGCAGCAACGACCTCGGGGGGGCTAGGATCGGTTCACCCCTCCACTTT. The encoded protein is CASSNDLGGARIGSPLHF. This chain uses TRBV21-1 with TRBJ1-6. TRBV21-1 is designated a pseudogene. CDR3 length: 18 residues.

The chain is built from TRBV7-6 and TRBJ1-6, with 7 bases that match TRBD1. This CDR3 is 16 amino acids long. J was trimmed by 6 bases and V by 5 bases; bases with no gene match: 10. The germline gives CDR1 SGHVS, CDR2 FNYEAQ. The CDR3 protein is CASSPNNRGFNSPLHF. As DNA, the CDR3 is TGTGCCAGCAGCCCTAACAACAGGGGATTTAATTCACCCCTCCACTTT.

The count of this clone is one. J is TRBJ2-7 and V is TRBV28; maybe TRBD2 (7 bases). Trimming stripped 0 bases from V and 4 bases from J, with 16 bases between. The CDR3 has 16 residues. CDR1 MDHEN and CDR2 SYDVKM come from the germline V gene. The CDR3 region is CASSLWGGGAGYEQYF. The CDR3 DNA reads as TGTGCCAGCAGTTTATGGGGCGGGGGCGCTGGTTACGAGCAGTACTTC.

The rearrangement uses TRBV27 and TRBJ1-2; 7 bases map to TRBD1. Trimming at V came to 6 bases and at J to 6 bases, leaving 13 bases not matched to a gene. The CDR3 spans 15 residues. Germline V gives CDR1 MNHEY, CDR2 SMNVEV (reference sequence). The CDR3 reads CASRSLGTAKHGYTF. In nucleotides, the CDR3 is TGTGCCAGCAGGTCCCTCGGGACAGCCAAACATGGCTACACCTTC.

This sequence joins TRBV18 and TRBJ1-4, with a weak D call TRBD1 (5 bases). The germline V gene encodes CDR1 KGHSH and CDR2 LQKENI. This CDR3 region has 17 residues. Trimming left V 6 bases short and J 0 bases short, with 17 bases between. The CDR3 spells CASSPLGGVATNEKLFF. CDR3 coding DNA: TGTGCCAGCTCCCCTCTCGGGGGAGTTGCAACTAATGAAAAACTGTTTTTT.

J is TRBJ2-3 and V is TRBV27; 9 bases fit TRBD2. V shed 6 bases and J 2 bases; nucleotides not matched to a gene: 12. This CDR3 comprises 17 residues. Germline values: CDR1 MNHEY, CDR2 SMNVEV (reference sequence). In nucleotides, the CDR3 is TGTGCCAGCAGGCGGGGTACTAGCGGGTCTAACACAGATACGCAGTATTTT. This codes for CASRRGTSGSNTDTQYF.

The V gene is TRBV7-2, the J gene TRBJ1-5; TRBD1 matches 7 bases. CDR1 SGHTA and CDR2 FQGNSA come from the germline V gene. With 1 base clipped from V and 4 bases from J, the junction kept 1 base outside the gene matches. The CDR3 extends over 14 amino acids. The CDR3 sequence is CASSLGQGNQPQHF. DNA of the CDR3: TGTGCCAGCAGCTTAGGACAGGGTAATCAGCCCCAGCATTTT.

This clone showed up just once. The V call is TRBV28, the J call TRBJ2-3, with D possibly TRBD2 on 5 matching bases. This CDR3 has 14 amino acids. Germline CDR1 is MDHEN and CDR2 is SYDVKM. V lost 7 bases to trimming and J lost 0 bases, with 11 bases between them. CDR3 protein: CASTRGMSTDTQYF. The CDR3 DNA follows: TGTGCCAGCACTCGAGGGATGAGCACAGATACGCAGTATTTT.

This sequence joins TRBV5-1 and TRBJ1-1; D unresolved. There are 14 residues in the CDR3. V dropped 0 bases and J dropped 6 bases, with 12 bases sitting between them. Germline CDR1 reads SGHRS; CDR2 reads YFSETQ. As DNA, the CDR3 is TGCGCCAGCAGCTTGGAACGGGTTAGATCTGAAGCTTTCTTT. Amino acid sequence: CASSLERVRSEAFF.

This CDR3 reads CASRRESSPLSYTGELFF. The CDR3 nucleotides read TGTGCCAGCCGACGGGAAAGCTCCCCACTTTCATACACCGGGGAGCTGTTTTTT. The genes are TRBV13 and TRBJ2-2, with TRBD2 as a possible D gene (5 bases). The CDR3 contains 18 residues. Per the germline V gene, CDR1 is PRHDT and CDR2 is FYEKMQ (reference sequence). The V and J ends lost 8 bases and 3 bases respectively, with 25 bases between them. Full variable domain (missing parts from reference TRBV13 and TRBJ2-2): AAGVIQSPRHLIKEKRETATLKCYPIPRHDTVYWYQQGPGQDPQFLISFYEKMQSDKGSIPDRFSAQQFSDYHSELNMSSLELGDSALYFCASRRESSPLSYTGELFFGEGSRLTVL.

J is TRBJ1-4 and V is TRBV28; D is unclear. From germline, CDR1 is MDHEN and CDR2 SYDVKM. CDR3 length equals 14 residues. Trimming pared 1 base from V and 7 bases from J, leaving 10 bases between. DNA for the CDR3: TGTGCCAGCAGTTTATACGGCAGAGGTGAAAAACTGTTTTTT. Encoded protein: CASSLYGRGEKLFF.

The chain uses TRBV30 and TRBJ2-6; D remains ambiguous. With 7 bases removed from V and 1 base from J, the gap between germline ends came to 8 bases. From germline, CDR1 is GTSNPN and CDR2 SVGIG (reference sequence). This CDR3 is built from 13 residues. The CDR3 sequence is CASTWSGANVLTF. CDR3 bases: TGTGCCTCGACTTGGTCTGGGGCCAACGTCCTGACTTTC.

This chain links TRBV24-1 with TRBJ2-3; TRBD2 agrees at 7 bases. The ends lost 3 bases at V and 4 bases at J; junction bases unmatched: 6. The length of the CDR3 is 15 residues. CDR1 and CDR2 (germline): KGHDR, SFDVKD. This chain's CDR3 is CATSDADRGADTQYF. In DNA, the CDR3 is TGTGCCACCAGTGATGCAGATCGGGGGGCAGATACGCAGTATTTT.

The chain employs TRBV12-5 and TRBJ1-1; tentatively, D is TRBD1 (5 bases). CDR3 length equals 13 residues. V dropped 3 bases and J dropped 5 bases, with 10 bases sitting between them. Germline lookup yields CDR1 LGHNT and CDR2 FRNRAP. As DNA, the CDR3 is TGTGCTAGTGGTTTATGGGGGGGAACTGAAGCTTTCTTT. It encodes CASGLWGGTEAFF.

On this clone: This may be a read error, as it is one base from a much larger clone. The V gene is TRBV29-1, the J gene TRBJ2-6; tentatively, D is TRBD2 (5 bases). The CDR3 is 16 amino acids. Trimming removed 2 bases from V and 2 bases from J, with 13 bases in between. The V gene's germline CDR1 is SQVTM and CDR2 ANQGSEA. The CDR3 coding sequence is TGCAGCGTTGAAAGGGAGTCGGGCGCTGGGGCCAACGTCCTGACTTTC. Translated: CSVERESGAGANVLTF.

The chain employs TRBV6-5 and TRBJ1-2; 8 bases align to TRBD1. The CDR3 is 14 residues long. V dropped 5 bases and J dropped 6; count of bases not matched to a gene: 8. Germline V gives CDR1 MNHEY, CDR2 SVGAGI. The chain's CDR3 is CASSQQGGRDGYTF. The CDR3 DNA sequence: TGTGCCAGCAGTCAACAGGGGGGTCGCGATGGCTACACCTTC.

This clone was observed a single time. The chain has TRBV28 and TRBJ1-2, with D perhaps TRBD1 (5 bases). The CDR3 sequence is 15 residues long. The V gene's germline CDR1 is MDHEN and CDR2 SYDVKM. V was trimmed by 4 bases and J by 0 bases, leaving 12 bases between them. CDR3 nucleotide sequence: TGTGCCAGCAGTTCCCGACAGCGAGCTAACTATGGCTACACCTTC. Amino acid sequence: CASSSRQRANYGYTF.

V is TRBV2 and J is TRBJ2-7; TRBD2 is a possible D gene (6 bases). The CDR3 loop spans 14 amino acids. Germline CDR1 SNHLY, CDR2 FYNNEI. V was pared by 2 bases and J by 3 bases, with 11 bases between. CDR3 sequence: CASSESSGGYEQYF. The CDR3 region has the DNA TGTGCCAGCAGTGAAAGTAGCGGCGGCTACGAGCAGTACTTC.

Points on this clone: Other DNA sequences in the sample encode the same CDR3. This chain uses TRBV5-1 with TRBJ2-1; 10 nucleotides agree with TRBD2. J was trimmed by 0 bases and V by 3 bases; bases with no gene match: 0. CDR1 is SGHRS, CDR2 YFSETQ, per germline. The length of the CDR3 is 15 residues. Written as DNA, the CDR3 is TGCGCCAGCAGCTCTAGCGGGGGCTCCTACAATGAGCAGTTCTTC. This encodes CASSSSGGSYNEQFF.

This chain connects TRBV9 to TRBJ2-3; 12 bases align to TRBD2. CDR1 and CDR2 (germline): SGDLS, YYNGEE. V shed 0 bases, J shed 7 bases, and the junction held 3 bases outside the gene matches. This CDR3 is built from 15 residues. The CDR3 spells CASSVASGGVNTQYF. In nucleotides, the CDR3 is TGTGCCAGCAGCGTAGCTAGCGGGGGGGTTAATACGCAGTATTTT.

This sequence joins TRBV7-9 and TRBJ2-6; 8 nucleotides agree with TRBD1. The ends lost 5 bases at V and 2 bases at J; junction bases unmatched: 8. The germline V gene encodes CDR1 SEHNR and CDR2 FQNEAQ (reference sequence). CDR3 length: 17 amino acids. CDR3 DNA sequence: TGTGCCAGCAGCCCGAGGACAGGGTACCCTGGGGCCAACGTCCTGACTTTC. It encodes CASSPRTGYPGANVLTF.

V is TRBV3-1 (or the pseudogene TRBV3-2) and J is TRBJ2-5; TRBD2 matches at 10 bases. CDR1 and CDR2 from the germline V gene are LGHDT and YNNKEL (reference sequence). This CDR3 has 14 residues. J gave up 3 bases and V 4 bases, and 2 bases lay outside the gene matches. This CDR3 reads CASSRLAGEETQYF. The CDR3 DNA sequence: TGTGCCAGCAGCCGGCTAGCGGGGGAAGAGACCCAGTACTTC.

This chain connects TRBV4-1 to TRBJ1-6, with 7 positions matching TRBD1. CDR1 and CDR2 (germline): MGHRA, YSYEKL. The CDR3 consists of 15 residues. Trimming removed 3 bases from V and 3 bases from J; junction bases left unmatched: 2. This CDR3 reads CASSQGTVYNSPLHF. The CDR3, as DNA: TGCGCCAGCAGCCAGGGGACAGTCTATAATTCACCCCTCCACTTT.

The rearrangement links TRBV19 to TRBJ1-2; 9 bases align to TRBD1. The CDR3 has 11 amino acids. J gave up 7 bases and V 9 bases, and 3 bases lay outside the gene matches. Germline lookup yields CDR1 LNHDA and CDR2 SQIVND (reference sequence). The CDR3 spells CASRQGVGYTF. The CDR3 DNA reads as TGTGCCAGCCGACAGGGGGTTGGCTACACCTTC.

The chain carries TRBV5-6 and TRBJ1-4; D is unresolved. The CDR3 is 19 amino acids. The germline V gene has CDR1 SGHDT and CDR2 YYEEEE. Between the trimmed V and J ends, which lost 6 bases and 0 bases, there was a span of 24 bases. CDR3 sequence (DNA): TGTGCCAGCACCCGCCGGGTTCCCGGGGTACTTACAACTAATGAAAAACTGTTTTTT. Translation gives CASTRRVPGVLTTNEKLFF.

Details on this clone: At one of its ends the junction is not consistent with the germline gene, which may arise from a read error. DNA of the CDR3: TGTGCCAGCAGCTTACGATTGGAGCAAGCGACCCAGTACTTC. Its translation is CASSLRLEQATQYF. This chain links TRBV5-6 with TRBJ2-5, with unresolved D. Germline lookup yields CDR1 SGHDT and CDR2 YYEEEE. This CDR3 has 14 amino acids.

The chain joins TRBV5-4 to TRBJ1-6; D remains ambiguous. V was cut by 7 bases and J by 9 bases, with 14 bases left in between. This CDR3 spans 13 amino acids. Germline CDR1 SGHNT, CDR2 YYREEE (reference sequence). The CDR3 spells CASGSAAASPLHF. In DNA, the CDR3 is TGTGCCAGCGGGTCAGCGGCGGCTTCACCCCTCCACTTT.

The V call is TRBV6-2 or TRBV6-3, the J call TRBJ2-7; 10 bases align to TRBD2. J was trimmed by 5 bases and V by 4 bases; bases with no gene match: 5. Germline-derived CDR1 and CDR2 are MNHEY and SVGEGT. The CDR3 runs 14 residues. CDR3 protein: CASSLLAGTNEQYF. The CDR3 nucleotides are TGTGCCAGCAGTTTACTAGCGGGAACTAACGAGCAGTACTTC.